The 27 T cell receptor beta chains reported below all come from one sample, sequenced in a study of naive and memory T cell subsets. Amplification of ligated cDNA took four PCR rounds with SP2 and nested alpha and beta constant primers. MiXCR, run by TCRdb on the 5' RACE reads, gives a single entry per CDR3 protein. Among about 57,000 distinct CDR3 sequences listed, about 7.1% were seen once. An oligonucleotide containing a UMI was ligated to the 3' end of TCR cDNA. These receptors were collected from a female donor in good health.

This clonotype was seen at least ten times. This sequence joins TRBV13 and TRBJ1-2, with 8 bases that match TRBD1. The CDR3 runs 17 residues. V shed 4 bases and J 1 base; nucleotides not matched to a gene: 11. Looked up from germline, CDR1 is PRHDT and CDR2 is FYEKMQ (reference sequence). The CDR3 sequence: CASSSADRGAVNYGYTF. As DNA, the CDR3 is TGTGCCAGCAGCTCAGCTGACAGGGGAGCCGTTAACTATGGCTACACCTTC.

The CDR3 loop reads CASSWELGDWSTDTQYF. The CDR3 bases are TGTGCCAGCAGCTGGGAGTTGGGGGACTGGAGCACAGATACGCAGTATTTT. V usage is TRBV6-2 or TRBV6-3 and J usage is TRBJ2-3, with D maybe TRBD2 (6 bases). V gave up 6 bases and J gave up 0 bases, with 19 bases separating them. This CDR3 is 17 amino acids long. CDR1 is MNHEY and CDR2 is SVGEGT in the germline V gene.

This clonotype was counted at least ten times. The rearrangement joins TRBV18 to TRBJ1-5; 10 nucleotides agree with TRBD1. Germline V gene sequence: CDR1 KGHSH, CDR2 LQKENI. Germline trimming cut 3 bases from V and 6 bases from J; bases unmatched to any gene: 11. The CDR3 covers 17 residues. The CDR3 here is CASSPDLVRTGGQPQHF. CDR3 DNA sequence: TGTGCCAGCTCACCCGACCTGGTACGGACAGGGGGTCAGCCCCAGCATTTT.

This clonotype was seen many times. The chain couples TRBV5-1 to TRBJ2-7, with TRBD1 identical over 10 bases. The V and J ends lost 4 bases and 4 bases, in that order; junction bases with no gene match: 8. CDR3 length: 15 amino acids. Germline CDR1 SGHRS, CDR2 YFSETQ. CDR3 in amino acids: CASSAYGTGAYEQYF. DNA of the CDR3: TGCGCCAGCAGCGCTTACGGGACAGGGGCATACGAGCAGTACTTC.

This clonotype showed up many times. The V and J genes are TRBV4-3 and TRBJ1-5; D call uncertain. CDR3 size: 14 residues. V was shortened by 3 bases and J by 0 bases, with 6 bases between the two germline ends. Germline CDR1 and CDR2: LGHNA and YSLEER. Here the CDR3 reads CASSQRYSNQPQHF. Written as DNA, the CDR3 is TGCGCCAGCAGCCAGAGGTATAGCAATCAGCCCCAGCATTTT.

The table lists this clonotype with a few counts. J is TRBJ2-6 and V is TRBV5-6, with no clear D. Trimming removed 0 bases from V and 0 bases from J, with 4 bases in between. The germline gives CDR1 SGHDT, CDR2 YYEEEE. The CDR3 covers 15 residues. CDR3 DNA: TGTGCCAGCAGCTTGGGTTTCTCTGGGGCCAACGTCCTGACTTTC. Translating gives CASSLGFSGANVLTF.

This clonotype was seen a few times. The V and J genes are TRBV6-5 and TRBJ2-1, with a possible D match to TRBD1 (5 bases). The CDR3 runs 15 residues. Germline V gene data show CDR1 as MNHEY and CDR2 as SVGAGI. V was trimmed by 0 bases and J by 5 bases, leaving 11 bases between them. CDR3 in DNA: TGTGCCAGCAGTTACTCGCCAGGGCCCCACAATGAGCAGTTCTTC. Amino acid sequence: CASSYSPGPHNEQFF.

This clonotype was seen ten or more times. The V gene is TRBV2, the J gene TRBJ1-5; unclear D gene. Deletions cut 4 bases from V and 0 bases from J, with 7 bases between. Germline values: CDR1 SNHLY, CDR2 FYNNEI. This CDR3 comprises 14 residues. The CDR3 nucleotides read TGTGCCAGCAGTGCAACCAATAGCAATCAGCCCCAGCATTTT. Amino acids: CASSATNSNQPQHF.

This clonotype has just a few counts. The genes are TRBV7-9 and TRBJ1-5, with D perhaps matching TRBD1 (6 bases). Deletions cut 4 bases from V and 2 bases from J, with 15 bases between. In germline, CDR1 is SEHNR, CDR2 FQNEAQ (reference sequence). The CDR3 contains 16 residues. The CDR3 DNA reads as TGTGCCAGCAGCTCGAGCGGGGGCTGGGGCAATCAGCCCCAGCATTTT. It encodes CASSSSGGWGNQPQHF.

This clonotype was picked up many times. The rearrangement links TRBV4-3 to TRBJ1-6; D unresolved. The CDR3 runs 15 residues. V was trimmed by 1 base and J by 4 bases, leaving 8 bases between them. CDR1 and CDR2 from the germline V gene are LGHNA and YSLEER. CDR3 sequence (DNA): TGCGCCAGCAGCCAAGTGCGCAGATATAATTCACCCCTCCACTTT. It codes for CASSQVRRYNSPLHF.

This clonotype was seen repeatedly, ten times or more. The gene calls are TRBV20-1 and TRBJ2-7; D remains ambiguous. CDR1 and CDR2 (germline): DFQATT, SNEGSKA (reference sequence). Trimming pared 1 base from V and 6 bases from J, leaving 7 bases between. CDR3 length: 11 residues. Here the CDR3 reads CSARVVSEQYF. In DNA form, the CDR3 reads TGCAGTGCTAGAGTTGTGAGCGAGCAGTACTTC.

This clonotype was detected a few times. The V call is TRBV5-6, the J call TRBJ1-6; D is uncertain. This CDR3 is 13 amino acids long. The V gene's germline CDR1 is SGHDT and CDR2 YYEEEE. V was trimmed by 1 base and J by 8 bases, leaving 7 bases between them. The CDR3 loop reads CASSLSRDSPLHF. The CDR3 bases are TGTGCCAGCAGCTTGTCGCGGGATTCACCCCTCCACTTT. Full variable domain (remainder filled in from reference TRBV5-6 and TRBJ1-6): DAGVTQSPTHLIKTRGQQVTLRCSPKSGHDTVSWYQQALGQGPQFIFQYYEEEERQRGNFPDRFSGHQFPNYSSELNVNALLLGDSALYLCASSLSRDSPLHFGNGTRLTVT.

This clonotype was counted at least ten times. The chain joins TRBV7-2 to TRBJ1-4, with 8 bases matching TRBD1. CDR3 size: 17 residues. Germline CDR1 reads SGHTA; CDR2 reads FQGNSA. Trimming took 4 bases from V and 3 from J; bases not matched to a gene: 10. The CDR3 spells CASSSLSQDRANEKLFF. The CDR3 coding sequence is TGTGCCAGCAGCTCCCTCTCTCAGGACAGGGCTAATGAAAAACTGTTTTTT. The complete variable domain, with remaining parts taken from reference TRBV7-2 and TRBJ1-4, reads GAGVSQSPSNKVTEKGKDVELRCDPISGHTALYWYRQSLGQGLEFLIYFQGNSAPDKSGLPSDRFSAERTGGSVSTLTIQRTQQEDSAVYLCASSSLSQDRANEKLFFGSGTQLSVL.

The CDR3 spells CASGRTGNSPLHF. CDR3 DNA: TGTGCCAGCGGGCGGACAGGGAATTCACCCCTCCACTTT. The genes are TRBV7-2 and TRBJ1-6, with 8 bases matching TRBD1. J was trimmed by 7 bases and V by 8 bases; bases with no gene match: 4. CDR1 is SGHTA, CDR2 FQGNSA, per germline. This CDR3 has 13 amino acids.

This clonotype was seen many times. V usage is TRBV27 and J usage is TRBJ1-2; D is unclear. This CDR3 has 14 residues. V was shortened by 3 bases and J by 5 bases, with 13 bases between the two germline ends. Germline V gives CDR1 MNHEY, CDR2 SMNVEV (reference sequence). The CDR3 DNA follows: TGTGCCAGCAGTTTCGGGAACAGCAAGTATGGCTACACCTTC. Its protein is CASSFGNSKYGYTF.

The chain employs TRBV19 and TRBJ2-4; D is ambiguous. The CDR3 runs 16 residues. CDR1 LNHDA and CDR2 SQIVND come from the germline V gene (reference sequence). V lost 3 bases, J lost 0 bases, and 12 bases lay in between. The CDR3 loop reads CASSIIGSLAKNIQYF. In nucleotides, the CDR3 is TGTGCCAGTAGTATCATTGGTTCCCTAGCCAAAAACATTCAGTACTTC.

This clonotype turned up a few times. The CDR3 DNA sequence: TGTGCCAGCAGTTTCGGGGAGGCCAACGTCCTGACTTTC. Protein sequence: CASSFGEANVLTF. The chain links TRBV12-3 or TRBV12-4 to TRBJ2-6; possible D gene TRBD2, 5 bases. Trimming pared 3 bases from V and 6 bases from J, leaving 6 bases between. The CDR3 runs 13 residues.

In its sample, this clonotype was seen many times. V usage is TRBV12-3 or TRBV12-4 and J usage is TRBJ2-7; tentatively, D is TRBD1 (6 bases). Trimming took off 5 bases at V and 6 bases at J, with 17 bases between the two ends. CDR3 length: 14 amino acids. CDR3 residues: CASSPRFRGGEQYF. The DNA of the CDR3 is TGTGCCAGCAGTCCACGGTTTAGAGGGGGCGAGCAGTACTTC.

This clonotype came up a few times. The CDR3 nucleotides are TGCGCCAGCAGCTTGGTGAGCGGGGGGAACAATGAGCAGTTCTTC. Translated: CASSLVSGGNNEQFF. The rearrangement joins TRBV5-1 to TRBJ2-1, with TRBD2 identical over 9 bases. Germline V gives CDR1 SGHRS, CDR2 YFSETQ. V lost 0 bases to trimming and J lost 5 bases; unmatched junction nucleotides: 3. CDR3 length: 15 residues.

CDR3 sequence: CASSPFGQRGEFF. CDR3 coding DNA: TGCGCCAGCAGCCCTTTTGGCCAGCGGGGAGAGTTCTTC. This rearrangement joins TRBV4-1 to TRBJ2-1; 7 bases match TRBD2. The ends lost 4 bases at V and 14 bases at J; junction bases unmatched: 11. The CDR3 runs 13 residues. Germline assignment: CDR1 MGHRA and CDR2 YSYEKL.

The CDR3 DNA reads TGTGCCACCACTCCCAGCACTAGCGGGGGGCGGAGGAGCACAGATACGCAGTATTTT. This gives the protein CATTPSTSGGRRSTDTQYF. J is TRBJ2-3 and V is TRBV11-2; TRBD2 agrees at 12 bases. J gave up 0 bases and V 10 bases, and 17 bases lay outside the gene matches. This CDR3 region has 19 residues. Germline V gene lookup returns CDR1 SGHAT and CDR2 FQNNGV. The full variable domain, in which reference TRBV11-2 and TRBJ2-3 provide the parts outside the CDR3, is EAGVAQSPRYKIIEKRQSVAFWCNPISGHATLYWYQQILGQGPKLLIQFQNNGVVDDSQLPKDRFSAERLKGVDSTLKIQPAKLEDSAVYLCATTPSTSGGRRSTDTQYFGPGTRLTVL.

This clonotype was seen more than once but under ten times. The rearrangement joins TRBV19 to TRBJ1-1; 7 bases line up with TRBD1. Germline trimming cut 3 bases from V and 4 bases from J; bases unmatched to any gene: 8. The CDR3 loop spans 15 amino acids. Germline assignment: CDR1 LNHDA and CDR2 SQIVND (reference sequence). The CDR3 DNA sequence: TGTGCCAGTAGTATCCTGGACAGGCGAACCACTGAAGCTTTCTTT. Its protein product is CASSILDRRTTEAFF. The full variable domain, rest sourced from reference TRBV19 and TRBJ1-1, is DGGITQSPKYLFRKEGQNVTLSCEQNLNHDAMYWYRQDPGQGLRLIYYSQIVNDFQKGDIAEGYSVSREKKESFPLTVTSAQKNPTAFYLCASSILDRRTTEAFFGQGTRLTVV.

In its sample, this clonotype was seen many times. V and J are TRBV20-1 and TRBJ2-7; D not resolved. This CDR3 comprises 12 residues. Per germline, CDR1 DFQATT and CDR2 SNEGSKA (reference sequence). Trimming left V 3 bases short and J 0 bases short, with 6 bases between. The CDR3 coding sequence is TGCAGTGCTAGGAGAAGCTCCTACGAGCAGTACTTC. It translates to CSARRSSYEQYF.

This clonotype has ten or more counts. V usage is TRBV20-1 and J usage is TRBJ2-5, with a possible D match to TRBD1 (6 bases). Trimming pared 6 bases from V and 2 bases from J, leaving 16 bases between. This CDR3 is built from 14 residues. Per germline, CDR1 DFQATT and CDR2 SNEGSKA (reference sequence). The CDR3 DNA reads as TGCAGTGCCCCTACAGGGATAGGACAAGAGACCCAGTACTTC. It specifies CSAPTGIGQETQYF.

In this sample, this clonotype turned up a few times. The rearrangement joins TRBV6-5 to TRBJ1-5; 9 bases agree with TRBD1. V trimming: 5 bases; J trimming: 2 bases; junction bases outside the gene matches: 7. The CDR3 runs to 16 residues. Germline CDR1 MNHEY, CDR2 SVGAGI. The CDR3 sequence is CASSGHWTGGNQPQHF. The CDR3 DNA reads TGTGCCAGCAGTGGACACTGGACAGGGGGCAATCAGCCCCAGCATTTT.

This clonotype came up a few times. CDR3 region: CASSRIVRQDAGELFF. DNA of the CDR3: TGTGCCAGCAGCCGGATCGTGAGACAGGATGCCGGGGAGCTGTTTTTT. This chain uses TRBV5-5 with TRBJ2-2; tentatively, D is TRBD1 (6 bases). The CDR3 is made up of 16 amino acids. Germline lookup yields CDR1 SGHKS and CDR2 YYEKEE (reference sequence). With 4 bases removed from V and 6 bases from J, the gap between germline ends came to 19 bases.

This clonotype was found many times. The genes are TRBV28 and TRBJ2-7; perhaps TRBD2 as D (6 bases). The CDR3 is 14 residues long. Germline lookup yields CDR1 MDHEN and CDR2 SYDVKM. Trimming took 3 bases from V and 6 from J, leaving 15 bases between them. CDR3 bases: TGTGCCAGCAGTTTCTCCAGGGACTCCGGCGAGCAGTACTTC. This sequence encodes CASSFSRDSGEQYF.